Below, one TCR beta chain is given with its context. The clone's antigen remains unknown. Base quality data are lacking; no much larger clone is found one base away. The immunoSEQ Assay, a bias-controlled multiplex PCR, was used to amplify TCRbeta CDR3 regions from genomic DNA. The study's processing was this. The number of nucleated cells in each sample was estimated by amplification of reference gene primers within the assay. Sequence reads were collapsed and filtered to measure the absolute abundance of every unique TCRbeta CDR3 rearrangement. For each sample, productive Simpson clonality was calculated by taking the square root of Simpson's diversity index across productive rearrangements. TCRdb carries this immuneACCESS record with in-frame sequences only. Its versions omit some clonotypes, under half of them owing to an unresolved V gene in the studies checked, with the rest unexplained. That table furnishes V, J and clone size, whereas the DNA furnished D and trimming. Across this sample there are approximately 140,000 clones, with about 83% seen only once. The ten largest clones represent approximately 4% of the sample.

This entry is derived from a study of blood T cell repertoires in COVID-19 (dated by TCRdb to 2020 to 2022). Broadly, across the study: Samples covering the acute and convalescent phases of COVID-19 were provided by collaborators in the United States, Italy and Spain. Samples were obtained from the ongoing ImmuneRACE study (first 160 participants) and from over a thousand subjects provided by 6 global collaborators. The material from the prospective study consisted of cDNA or gDNA derived from T cells, B-cell-depleted T cells, or PBMCs. Where available, HLA class I and class II types were taken from metadata supplied by the sample provider and were not determined by assay-based typing. The sample metadata nearly always contained a de-identified subject ID, COVID-19 status, age in years and sex. The repertoires were made available in a free public database intended to serve as a resource for research on the immune response to SARS-CoV-2. The dataset comprised deeply sampled blood TCRbeta repertoires from subjects exposed to, actively infected with, or recovered from COVID-19.

Summary of the overall study and its limitations: Clinical and demographic metadata were provided uncurated, with the amount varying by source and participant.

Trimming removed 4 bases from V and 1 base from J; the gene matches leave 7 bases unexplained. The CDR3, cysteine through phenylalanine, is 16 amino acids long. The CDR3 DNA has 48 bases and is translated from base 1. The CDR1 and CDR2 encoded by the germline V gene are MGHDK and SYGVNS. Whole blood was collected in K2EDTA tubes by collaborating institutions according to the institutions' own protocols. Collaborator samples were shipped for TCRbeta analysis as frozen whole blood, isolated PBMCs, or DNA extracted from either sample type. The chain is assembled from TRBV25-1 and TRBJ1-1; 9 central nucleotides agree with TRBD1. The sample taken for sequencing was peripheral blood. This TCR derives from a woman aged 40-49 years with acute or convalescent COVID-19. For the CDR3, the sequence is CASSGGQGLPNTEAFF. In nucleotides, the sequence is TGTGCCAGCAGTGGCGGACAGGGGCTACCGAACACTGAAGCTTTCTTT.